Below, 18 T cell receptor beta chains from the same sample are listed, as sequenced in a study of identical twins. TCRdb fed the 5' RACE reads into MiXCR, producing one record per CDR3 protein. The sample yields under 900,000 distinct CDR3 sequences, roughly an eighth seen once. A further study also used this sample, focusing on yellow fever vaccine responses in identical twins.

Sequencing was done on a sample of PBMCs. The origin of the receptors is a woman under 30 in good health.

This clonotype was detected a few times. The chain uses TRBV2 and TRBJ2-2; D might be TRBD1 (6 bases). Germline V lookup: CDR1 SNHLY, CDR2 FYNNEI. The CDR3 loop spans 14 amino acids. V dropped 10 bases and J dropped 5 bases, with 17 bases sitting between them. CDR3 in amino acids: CATPGHPRTGELFF. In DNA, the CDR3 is TGTGCCACCCCGGGACACCCACGGACCGGGGAGCTGTTTTTT.

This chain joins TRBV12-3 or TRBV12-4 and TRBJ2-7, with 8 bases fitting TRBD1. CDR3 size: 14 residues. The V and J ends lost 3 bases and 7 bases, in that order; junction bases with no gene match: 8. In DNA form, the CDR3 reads TGTGCCAGCAGTTTGGTACAGGGGGTCGGGGAGCAGTACTTC. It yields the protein CASSLVQGVGEQYF.

The CDR3 DNA is TGTGCCAGCAGCCCCCGGGGACCGAAGACCTCTGGGGCCAACGTCCTGACTTTC. Amino acid sequence: CASSPRGPKTSGANVLTF. The chain is built from TRBV9 and TRBJ2-6, with D tentatively TRBD1 or TRBD2 (5 bases each). Germline V gene sequence: CDR1 SGDLS, CDR2 YYNGEE. The CDR3 has 18 amino acids. Trimming stripped 4 bases from V and 0 bases from J, with 17 bases between.

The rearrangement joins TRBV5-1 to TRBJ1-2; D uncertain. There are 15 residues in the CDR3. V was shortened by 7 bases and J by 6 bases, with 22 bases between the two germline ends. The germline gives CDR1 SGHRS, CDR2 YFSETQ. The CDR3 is CASAAPSLGADGYTF. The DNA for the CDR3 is TGCGCCAGCGCTGCCCCCTCGTTGGGCGCGGATGGCTACACCTTC.

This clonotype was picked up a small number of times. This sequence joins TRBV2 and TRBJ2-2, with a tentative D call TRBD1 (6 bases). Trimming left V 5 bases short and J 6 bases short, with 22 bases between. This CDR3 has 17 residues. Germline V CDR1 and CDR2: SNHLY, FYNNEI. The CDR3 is CASSLIDRIPQPGELFF. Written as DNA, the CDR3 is TGTGCCAGCAGTCTGATTGACAGGATCCCCCAGCCCGGGGAGCTGTTTTTT.

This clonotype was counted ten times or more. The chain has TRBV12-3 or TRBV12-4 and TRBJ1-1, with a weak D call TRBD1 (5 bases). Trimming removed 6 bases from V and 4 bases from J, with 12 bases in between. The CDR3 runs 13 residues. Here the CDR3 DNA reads TGTGCCAGCAGACCCGGGGCGTCCACTGAAGCTTTCTTT. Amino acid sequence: CASRPGASTEAFF.

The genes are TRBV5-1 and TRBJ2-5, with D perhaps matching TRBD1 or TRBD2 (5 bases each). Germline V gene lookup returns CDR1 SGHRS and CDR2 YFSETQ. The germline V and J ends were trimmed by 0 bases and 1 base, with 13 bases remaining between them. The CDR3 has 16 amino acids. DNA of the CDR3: TGCGCCAGCAGCTTGGAAACGGCCGGGGCCCAAGAGACCCAGTACTTC. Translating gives CASSLETAGAQETQYF.

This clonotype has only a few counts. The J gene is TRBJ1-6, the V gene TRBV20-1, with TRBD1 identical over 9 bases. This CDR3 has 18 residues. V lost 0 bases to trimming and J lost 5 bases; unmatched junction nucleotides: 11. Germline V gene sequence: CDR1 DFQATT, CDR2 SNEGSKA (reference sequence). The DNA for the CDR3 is TGCAGTGCTAGAGATCTGAGGGGGACAGGGACAAATAATTCACCCCTCCACTTT. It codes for CSARDLRGTGTNNSPLHF.

The DNA for the CDR3 is TGCGCCAGCAGCCATTTCGGGACTCTCCCCTACGAGCAGTACTTC. This gives the protein CASSHFGTLPYEQYF. The rearrangement uses TRBV4-1 and TRBJ2-7; tentative D call: TRBD2 (6 bases). Trimming took 3 bases from V and 2 from J, leaving 14 bases between them. The CDR3 contains 15 residues. Germline-derived CDR1 and CDR2 are MGHRA and YSYEKL.

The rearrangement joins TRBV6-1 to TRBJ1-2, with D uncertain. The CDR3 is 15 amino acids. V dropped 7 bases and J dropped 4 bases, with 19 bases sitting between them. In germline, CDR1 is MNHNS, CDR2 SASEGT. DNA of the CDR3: TGTGCCAGCACGCCCCTCCTGGGTTCGGGCTATGGCTACACCTTC. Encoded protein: CASTPLLGSGYGYTF.

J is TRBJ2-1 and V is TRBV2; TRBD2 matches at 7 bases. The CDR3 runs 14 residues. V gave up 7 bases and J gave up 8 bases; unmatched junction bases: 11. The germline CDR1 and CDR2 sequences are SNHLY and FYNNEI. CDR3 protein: CASKNYREVDEQFF. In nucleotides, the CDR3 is TGTGCCAGCAAGAACTACCGGGAGGTGGATGAGCAGTTCTTC.

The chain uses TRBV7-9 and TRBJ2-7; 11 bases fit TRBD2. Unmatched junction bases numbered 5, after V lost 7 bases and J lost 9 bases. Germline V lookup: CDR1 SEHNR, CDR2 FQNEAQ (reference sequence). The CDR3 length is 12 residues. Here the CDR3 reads CASTLAGGWQYF. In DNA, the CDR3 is TGTGCCAGCACGCTAGCGGGAGGATGGCAGTACTTC.

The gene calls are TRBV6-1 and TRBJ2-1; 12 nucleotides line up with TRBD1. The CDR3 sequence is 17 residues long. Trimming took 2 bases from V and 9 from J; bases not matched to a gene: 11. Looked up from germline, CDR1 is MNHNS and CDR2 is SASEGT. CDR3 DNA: TGTGCCAGCAGTGAACGATTTGGGACAGGGGGCCAGGGTGAGCAGTTCTTC. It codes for CASSERFGTGGQGEQFF.

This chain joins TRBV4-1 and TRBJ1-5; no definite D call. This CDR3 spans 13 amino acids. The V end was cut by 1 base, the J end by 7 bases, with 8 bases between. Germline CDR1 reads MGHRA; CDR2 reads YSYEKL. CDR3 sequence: CASSQVKRQPQHF. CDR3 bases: TGCGCCAGCAGCCAAGTAAAGAGGCAGCCCCAGCATTTT.

This CDR3 reads CASSLAGTGGGEQYV. The DNA of the CDR3 is TGCGCCAGCAGCTTGGCCGGGACAGGGGGAGGCGAGCAGTACGTC. The rearrangement uses TRBV5-1 and TRBJ2-7; 11 positions match TRBD1. Per germline, CDR1 SGHRS and CDR2 YFSETQ. This CDR3 spans 15 amino acids. The trim removed 0 bases at V and 6 bases at J, leaving 5 bases unmatched.

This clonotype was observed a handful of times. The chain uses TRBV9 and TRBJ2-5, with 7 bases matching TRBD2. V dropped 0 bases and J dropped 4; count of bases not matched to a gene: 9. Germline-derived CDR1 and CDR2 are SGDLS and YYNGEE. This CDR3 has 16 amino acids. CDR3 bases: TGTGCCAGCAGCGTAGGGTGGTCGCGGGAGCGAGAGACCCAGTACTTC. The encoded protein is CASSVGWSRERETQYF.

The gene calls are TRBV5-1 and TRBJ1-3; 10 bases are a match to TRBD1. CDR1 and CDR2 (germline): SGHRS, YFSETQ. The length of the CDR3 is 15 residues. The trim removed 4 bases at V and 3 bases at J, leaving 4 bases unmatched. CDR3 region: CASSPDRGLGNTIYF. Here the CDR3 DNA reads TGCGCCAGCAGCCCTGACAGGGGGCTTGGAAACACCATATATTTT.

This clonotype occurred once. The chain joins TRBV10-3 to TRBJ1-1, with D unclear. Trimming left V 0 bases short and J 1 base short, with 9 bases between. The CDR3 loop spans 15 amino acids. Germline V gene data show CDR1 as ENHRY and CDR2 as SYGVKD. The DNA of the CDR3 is TGTGCCATCAGTGAGTCGGAAACAGCGAACACTGAAGCTTTCTTT. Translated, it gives CAISESETANTEAFF.